A single sample is the source of the 11 T cell receptor beta chains below, sequenced in a study of blood T cell repertoires in COVID-19. Generated by immunoSEQ multiplex PCR, the TCRdb table keeps only in-frame clones and is missing some. The sample comprises under 250,000 clones, about 94% of which are singletons, and over 0.75% rests with the top ten. Sequencing was done on a sample of peripheral blood. The receptors were sampled from a man aged 55 to 69 with COVID-19, enrolled during active disease.

This clone was seen a single time. This sequence joins TRBV18 and TRBJ2-2, with D perhaps matching TRBD2 (6 bases). The CDR3 covers 13 residues. V lost 2 bases and J lost 8, with 9 bases in between. Germline CDR1 is KGHSH and CDR2 is LQKENI. The CDR3 region has the DNA TGTGCCAGCTCACCAGGAGGGTCGGGGGAGCTGTTTTTT. This sequence encodes CASSPGGSGELFF.

This sequence joins TRBV30 and TRBJ1-2; D gene ambiguous. The V end was cut by 0 bases, the J end by 7 bases, with 9 bases between. The CDR3 contains 12 residues. Germline CDR1 is GTSNPN and CDR2 is SVGIG (reference sequence). Here the CDR3 reads CAWSVPPGGYTF. CDR3 DNA sequence: TGTGCCTGGAGTGTACCCCCAGGTGGCTACACCTTC. The variable domain in full, completed from reference TRBV30 and TRBJ1-2, reads SQTIHQWPATLVQPVGSPLSLECTVEGTSNPNLYWYRQAAGRGLQLLFYSVGIGQISSEVPQNLSASRPQDRQFILSSKKLLLSDSGFYLCAWSVPPGGYTFGSGTRLTVV.

For the CDR3, the DNA is TGTGCCAGCTCACCAAACTATGGGGGGACTGAAGCTTTCTTT. This translates into CASSPNYGGTEAFF. The chain employs TRBV18 and TRBJ1-1, with D possibly TRBD1 on 5 matching bases. The germline V gene encodes CDR1 KGHSH and CDR2 LQKENI. Trimming pared 2 bases from V and 5 bases from J, leaving 12 bases between. The CDR3 is 14 amino acids.

The chain employs TRBV11-2 and TRBJ1-3; 9 bases agree with TRBD1. The CDR3 is 15 amino acids. V shed 5 bases and J 4 bases; nucleotides not matched to a gene: 6. Germline V CDR1 and CDR2: SGHAT, FQNNGV. The CDR3 sequence: CASSRDRVPGNTIYF. The CDR3 DNA is TGTGCCAGCAGCCGGGACAGGGTCCCCGGAAACACCATATATTTT.

The chain combines TRBV2 with TRBJ2-2; 7 positions agree with TRBD1. V dropped 6 bases and J dropped 6; count of bases not matched to a gene: 10. The germline V gene has CDR1 SNHLY and CDR2 FYNNEI. This CDR3 is built from 15 residues. CDR3 loop: CASRESRTGAGELFF. Here the CDR3 DNA reads TGTGCCAGCAGGGAATCCCGGACAGGAGCCGGGGAGCTGTTTTTT. Supplemented by reference TRBV2 and TRBJ2-2, the full variable domain reads EPEVTQTPSHQVTQMGQEVILRCVPISNHLYFYWYRQILGQKVEFLVSFYNNEISEKSEIFDDQFSVERPDGSNFTLKIRSTKLEDSAMYFCASRESRTGAGELFFGEGSRLTVL.

V gene TRBV27 combines with J gene TRBJ1-5, with TRBD1 matching over 11 bases. Germline trimming cut 4 bases from V and 1 base from J; bases unmatched to any gene: 6. Germline V gives CDR1 MNHEY, CDR2 SMNVEV (reference sequence). The CDR3 length is 17 residues. As DNA, the CDR3 is TGTGCCAGCAGTTCTCGGACAGGGGGCATAAGCAATCAGCCCCAGCATTTT. This codes for CASSSRTGGISNQPQHF.

V and J are TRBV15 and TRBJ1-4; D may be TRBD1 (5 bases). Trimming cost V 3 bases and J 7 bases, with 15 bases left between them. This CDR3 has 15 amino acids. Germline assignment: CDR1 LNHNV and CDR2 YYDKDF (reference sequence). The DNA for the CDR3 is TGTGCCACCAGCAGGCAACTATCGGGGGTTGAAAAACTGTTTTTT. This gives the protein CATSRQLSGVEKLFF.

V usage is TRBV3-1 (or the pseudogene TRBV3-2) and J usage is TRBJ2-7, with D unclear. The CDR3 sequence is 13 residues long. The V end lost 3 bases, the J end lost 1 base, and 7 bases lay between the germline ends. Per germline, CDR1 LGHDT and CDR2 YNNKEL (reference sequence). The CDR3 loop reads CASSQRTSYEQYF. The CDR3 DNA is TGTGCCAGCAGCCAGCGAACTTCCTACGAGCAGTACTTC.

This chain links TRBV9 with TRBJ2-7; TRBD2 aligns across 14 bases. V was clipped by 4 bases and J by 0 bases; unmatched bases: 6. The CDR3 is 17 residues long. Looked up from germline, CDR1 is SGDLS and CDR2 is YYNGEE. This CDR3 reads CASSSGLAGGSSYEQYF. The DNA for the CDR3 is TGTGCCAGCAGCTCCGGACTAGCGGGGGGTAGCTCCTACGAGCAGTACTTC.

This chain joins TRBV12-3 or TRBV12-4 and TRBJ1-2; TRBD1 matches 8 bases. V was pared by 1 base and J by 8 bases, with 0 bases of the junction left unmatched. The CDR3 sequence is 12 residues long. This chain's CDR3 is CASSLGTGGYTF. CDR3 DNA: TGTGCCAGCAGTTTAGGGACAGGGGGCTACACCTTC.

The V gene is TRBV19, the J gene TRBJ1-1; 7 positions agree with TRBD1. This CDR3 comprises 14 residues. Germline V gene sequence: CDR1 LNHDA, CDR2 SQIVND (reference sequence). V shed 6 bases, J shed 5 bases, and the junction held 9 bases outside the gene matches. The CDR3 sequence: CASSLEGASTEAFF. DNA of the CDR3: TGTGCCAGTAGCTTGGAGGGGGCGTCGACTGAAGCTTTCTTT.